This TCR beta chain was identified during a study of blood T cells in healthy people across ages (dated by TCRdb to about 2015). About the full investigation: In model experiments, template switching captured roughly one uniquely barcoded TCR beta cDNA molecule for every two T cells. The study measured age-related changes in TCR beta repertoire diversity using deep sequencing normalized with unique cDNA molecular identifiers. Four age groups were formed from the donors: young (average 16 years), middle-aged (less than 40), aged (62) and long-lived (approximately 78). Donors of different ages were randomly distributed across sequencing lanes to avoid experimental bias. The study analyzed two additional independent replicas of 1 million unique cDNA reads from the same blood draw for two donors, one aged 18 to 29 and one aged 80 or older.

General conclusions and limits of the study: The long-lived group showed more naive CD4+ T cells, fewer expanded clones and increased TCR diversity than the aged group, suggesting age selection. As age increased, observed TCR beta diversity per million T cells dropped in a roughly linear way, and a significant reduction was already evident by age about 40. Total diversity estimates from one million sequenced T cells were considered lower bounds and underestimates. Since profiling was done on bulk unsorted PBMCs, naive and antigen-experienced compartments could not be conclusively compared. The CMV infection status of donors was not known, potentially confounding age-related changes in expanded clonotypes. Observed TCR beta diversity correlated strongly with the percentage of naive T cells measured by flow cytometry.

Inclusive of the bounding cysteine and phenylalanine, the CDR3 is 15 residues long. Only the CDR3 portion is preserved as DNA: 45 bases, with reading frame beginning at the first base. In the germline V gene (reference sequence), CDR1 corresponds to MNHEY and CDR2 to SMNVEV. V has 6 bases trimmed and J has 4 bases trimmed; junction bases matching no gene number 6. In its sample, this clonotype was seen a few times. Its antigen is currently not known. Qualities for individual bases were not recorded, and no much larger clone is one base off. The library was produced with 5' RACE. Data came from an Illumina HiSeq 2500. A second PCR of roughly 6 to 12 cycles was performed with a sample-barcoded 5' primer and a J-beta primer mix. A unique molecular identifier was introduced onto each TCR beta cDNA molecule by a template-switch 5' adaptor carrying 12 random nucleotides. Each sample yielded at least 3 million CDR3-containing paired-end reads. First-strand cDNA synthesis was performed from all RNA using the Mint cDNA synthesis kit, with priming by a TRBC-specific oligonucleotide. Following uracil-DNA glycosylase treatment, all cDNA underwent a first 18-cycle PCR with the universal primers M1SS and BC2_uni_R. The authors processed their data as follows. Each sample was normalized by randomly selecting 1 million high-quality reads, each carrying a distinct molecular identifier. Instead of being binned into consensus sequences, reads that shared molecular identifiers were thrown out. MiTCR, run with a Q25 quality threshold and the strictest error-elimination algorithm, handled CDR3 identification, clonotype clustering and error correction. Lower-bound total TCR beta diversity was estimated with a nonparametric unseen species model using Euler transformation. TCRdb handled the public reads itself, with Q25 trimming in fastp and clone calling in MiXCR, and kept productive beta chains. Each CDR3 protein gets just one entry, which takes the most common genes and DNA from the rows behind it. Clone size and V and J calls follow TCRdb, not the original study. Here the sample has 650,000 to 1,000,000 distinct CDR3 sequences; about 34% occur a single time. The ten largest account for 10% to 15% of the sample.

The donors were roughly 39 Caucasian individuals from Russia, aged roughly 6 to 100 years, who were systemically healthy. About 9.8 milliliters of peripheral blood were drawn from each donor into EDTA-treated Vacutainer tubes. PBMCs were isolated by Ficoll-Paque density-gradient centrifugation, with at least 6 million obtained per sample. Trizol reagent was used to extract total RNA from PBMCs, with at least 5 micrograms per sample. The percentages of naive CD45RAhigh/CD27high T cells were determined by flow cytometry on a PBMC aliquot from every donor. The sequence joins TRBV27 to TRBJ2-2; 9 central nucleotides agree with TRBD1. The sequenced material came from blood. This TCR came from a young man in good health. The nucleotides read TGTGCCAGCAGAAAAGCGGACAGGGGCACCGGGGAGCTGTTTTTT. This encodes CASRKADRGTGELFF.